This TCR beta chain was found in a study of T cell responses to AZD1222 COVID-19 vaccine. Study-level findings and limits: Elevations in Spike-specific TCR breadth and depth followed administration of two AZD1222 doses.

A few counts support this clone. Its specificity is not known. Per the germline V gene, CDR1 is LNHDA and CDR2 is SQIVND (reference sequence). Losses at the gene ends were 2 bases for V and 1 base for J; bases not matched to a gene: 17. The CDR3 is 19 residues long. The assay was immunoSEQ multiplex PCR, and TCRdb's table has in-frame clones only and misses some. This table holds about 130,000 clones, approximately 90% found once. Sequencing used peripheral blood, obtained on day 0 of AZD1222 vaccination. This receptor was obtained from an adult in good health. The rearrangement uses TRBV19 and TRBJ2-7; 7 bases align to TRBD2. CDR3 in amino acids: CASSISPLDPSGISYEQYF. In DNA form, the CDR3 reads TGTGCCAGTAGTATATCCCCTTTAGACCCAAGCGGGATTTCCTACGAGCAGTACTTC.